Listed below are T cell receptor beta chains from one sample, sequenced in a study of CD8 T cells in ankylosing spondylitis. TCRdb re-analysed the 5' RACE reads in MiXCR, keeping a single row per CDR3 protein. Of 300,000 to 400,000 distinct CDR3 sequences listed, roughly 15% are singletons. Sequencing was performed on blood, either unsorted or a sorted T cell fraction (not recorded which). These receptors were collected from a male donor with ankylosing spondylitis or in good health (not recorded which). Each CDR3 is given with its conserved first and last residue. Fields, in order: V gene, CDR3 length, CDR3 protein.

V: TRBV30; length: 14; CDR3: CAWSGVLAKNIQYF
V: TRBV10-3; length: 17; CDR3: CATEPGQGFSYDYEQYF
V: TRBV5-6; length: 16; CDR3: CASSLSTDSFRILQYF
V: TRBV12-3/TRBV12-4; length: 19; CDR3: CASTPPWVRGRGVNTEAFF
V: TRBV12-3/TRBV12-4; length: 12; CDR3: CASSLRWTEAFF
V: TRBV29-1; length: 14; CDR3: CSTRPGQDNNEQFF
V: TRBV4-2; length: 18; CDR3: CASSQESSGAGNTGELFF
V: TRBV7-2; length: 16; CDR3: CASSLEGTAPSNEQFF
V: TRBV12-3/TRBV12-4; length: 17; CDR3: CASSSTTGQGRAYEQYF
V: TRBV12-5; length: 14; CDR3: CASGRKRGREKLFF
V: TRBV5-1; length: 16; CDR3: CASSLFGGQNTGELFF
V: TRBV7-2; length: 14; CDR3: CASSPQPGHGPQHF
V: TRBV20-1; length: 13; CDR3: CSARDRSEGEAFF
V: TRBV5-1; length: 14; CDR3: CASSTATLGTEAFF
V: TRBV12-3/TRBV12-4; length: 15; CDR3: CASSLLPGQGNEQYF
V: TRBV5-1; length: 13; CDR3: CASSLWPGYEQYF
V: TRBV5-1; length: 14; CDR3: CASSVRSGSYEQYF
V: TRBV3-1; length: 16; CDR3: CASSQGGLVGTGELFF
V: TRBV5-1; length: 14; CDR3: CASSLQADGTEAFF
V: TRBV10-3; length: 16; CDR3: CAISEKIRMNTDTQYF
V: TRBV25-1; length: 15; CDR3: CASSAFRGASTEAFF
V: TRBV2; length: 13; CDR3: CASSPAPNTEAFF
V: TRBV21-1; length: 15; CDR3: CASSKERGSTDTQYF
V: TRBV7-6; length: 13; CDR3: CASSLGAGKTQYF
V: TRBV27; length: 14; CDR3: CASTNRAGGTEAFF
V: TRBV6-2/TRBV6-3; length: 17; CDR3: CASSYSFGAGGQETQYF
V: TRBV20-1; length: 13; CDR3: CSARPGTNTEAFF
V: TRBV2; length: 10; CDR3: CASSEAQAFF
V: TRBV5-1; length: 17; CDR3: CASSLTPRGTDHWGYTF
V: TRBV5-5; length: 15; CDR3: CASSLSSGSLGGEFF
V: TRBV12-3/TRBV12-4; length: 16; CDR3: CASSPGGWASSYEQYF
V: TRBV5-1; length: 14; CDR3: CASSRAGATDTQYF
V: TRBV28; length: 15; CDR3: CASSDSTGADSPLHF
V: TRBV11-3; length: 16; CDR3: CASSLNDRGLQETQYF
V: TRBV20-1; length: 19; CDR3: CCARDRLNTGTSRTDTQYF
V: TRBV6-1; length: 14; CDR3: CASRKGGRDQPQHF
V: TRBV6-2/TRBV6-3; length: 12; CDR3: CASSYGVYEQYF
V: TRBV12-3/TRBV12-4; length: 16; CDR3: CATQVSGGGNTGELFF
V: TRBV12-3/TRBV12-4; length: 15; CDR3: CASTILGTATDEQYF
V: TRBV20-1; length: 16; CDR3: CSAVLALGGVTYEQYF
V: TRBV29-1; length: 14; CDR3: CSVTGGAGTDTQYF
V: TRBV7-2; length: 15; CDR3: CASSPGSGTKNIQYF
V: TRBV6-2/TRBV6-3; length: 14; CDR3: CASSYGREGSPLHF
V: TRBV25-1; length: 16; CDR3: CASSELASGYQETQYF
V: TRBV10-3; length: 15; CDR3: CAIRTVGQGTDTQYF
V: TRBV12-5; length: 16; CDR3: CASGFYGTSGAYEQYF
V: TRBV5-1; length: 15; CDR3: CASSLELAGGETQYF
V: TRBV12-3/TRBV12-4; length: 15; CDR3: CASSLNTGTYNEQFF
V: TRBV11-2; length: 17; CDR3: CASSPQVGQVSYNEQFF
V: TRBV20-1; length: 16; CDR3: CSAPGPLRSSYNEQFF
V: TRBV7-9; length: 12; CDR3: CASSFGPNEQYF
V: TRBV29-1; length: 15; CDR3: CSTRGRDRADGELFF
V: TRBV15; length: 13; CDR3: CATSWGAEETQYF
V: TRBV4-1; length: 15; CDR3: CASSQEVWGGEEQFF